A selection of T cell receptor beta chains follows, all from one sample in a study of T-cell reconstitution after alpha-beta-depleted transplantation in children. TCRdb processed the PCR reads anew with MiXCR; each CDR3 protein has one entry. Of 200,000 to 250,000 distinct CDR3 sequences listed, 8% to 10% are singletons. This material consisted of PBMCs from the stem cell graft donor, taken from the stem cell graft. The origin of the receptors is a human donor who donated a stem cell graft to a child with acute lymphoblastic leukemia. CDR3s include the opening cysteine and the closing phenylalanine or tryptophan. Fields, in order: CDR3 DNA, CDR3 protein, clone size, CDR3 length, V gene, D gene, J gene. D genes are given only for firm matches. Size is omitted from some rows. Given values are once, few, many or a class for expanded clones.

CDR3 DNA: TGCAGTGCATCGCGGGACGTTGGCACCGGGGAGCTGTTTTTT; CDR3 protein: CSASRDVGTGELFF; clone size: few; CDR3 length: 14; V gene: TRBV20-1; D gene: NA; J gene: TRBJ2-2
CDR3 DNA: TGTGCCATCAGTGAGTCGACTAGGGACGGGGAGCTGTTTTTT; CDR3 protein: CAISESTRDGELFF; clone size: few; CDR3 length: 14; V gene: TRBV10-3; D gene: NA; J gene: TRBJ2-2
CDR3 DNA: TGCAGTGCCGACACCCCCTGGCAGGGAATCTCCTACAATGAGCAGTTCTTC; CDR3 protein: CSADTPWQGISYNEQFF; clone size: few; CDR3 length: 17; V gene: TRBV20-1; D gene: NA; J gene: TRBJ2-1
CDR3 DNA: TGTGCCACCAGCAGAGATCGCCGAACTAGCGGGGTAGGGGATACGCAGTATTTT; CDR3 protein: CATSRDRRTSGVGDTQYF; clone size: few; CDR3 length: 18; V gene: TRBV15; D gene: TRBD2; J gene: TRBJ2-3
CDR3 DNA: TGTGCCAGCAGCCCCCTGGGGGGCGCGACTGAAGCTTTCTTT; CDR3 protein: CASSPLGGATEAFF; clone size: many; CDR3 length: 14; V gene: TRBV13; D gene: NA; J gene: TRBJ1-1
CDR3 DNA: TGTGCCAGCAGCTCCGCTGCAATGGGGACTCTCATCTACAATGAGCAGTTCTTC; CDR3 protein: CASSSAAMGTLIYNEQFF; clone size: NA; CDR3 length: 18; V gene: TRBV5-6; D gene: NA; J gene: TRBJ2-1
CDR3 DNA: TGTGCCAGCAGTGAGAGACAGGGACCATTTTTAATGAACACTGAAGCTTTCTTT; CDR3 protein: CASSERQGPFLMNTEAFF; clone size: NA; CDR3 length: 18; V gene: TRBV6-1; D gene: TRBD1; J gene: TRBJ1-1
CDR3 DNA: TGTGCCAGCAGCTTATTTCCCCAAGGGGGCATCGACGAGCAGTACTTC; CDR3 protein: CASSLFPQGGIDEQYF; clone size: many; CDR3 length: 16; V gene: TRBV7-9; D gene: TRBD1; J gene: TRBJ2-7
CDR3 DNA: TGTGCCAGCAGCCCCGGGTACCGTGGTGGGAATGAGCAGTTCTTC; CDR3 protein: CASSPGYRGGNEQFF; clone size: NA; CDR3 length: 15; V gene: TRBV7-9; D gene: NA; J gene: TRBJ2-1
CDR3 DNA: TGCAGTGCTAACCTCCCAGGGGCCATATATAATTCACCCCTCCACTTT; CDR3 protein: CSANLPGAIYNSPLHF; clone size: many; CDR3 length: 16; V gene: TRBV20-1; D gene: NA; J gene: TRBJ1-6
CDR3 DNA: TGTGCCAGCAGTTACCCGGGCGGGAACACTGAAGCTTTCTTT; CDR3 protein: CASSYPGGNTEAFF; clone size: few; CDR3 length: 14; V gene: TRBV6-5; D gene: NA; J gene: TRBJ1-1
CDR3 DNA: TGTGCCTGGATGGCGGGAACCGGGGTGGAGACCCAGTACTTC; CDR3 protein: CAWMAGTGVETQYF; clone size: few; CDR3 length: 14; V gene: TRBV30; D gene: NA; J gene: TRBJ2-5
CDR3 DNA: TGTGCCAGCAGCCTCGGTGGAAGGGGCGGGGGGGCCATGTGGGAGACCCAGTACTTC; CDR3 protein: CASSLGGRGGGAMWETQYF; clone size: NA; CDR3 length: 19; V gene: TRBV4-2; D gene: TRBD2; J gene: TRBJ2-5
CDR3 DNA: TGTGCCACCAGCAGAGATAGTACTAATGGCTACACCTTC; CDR3 protein: CATSRDSTNGYTF; clone size: medium-sized; CDR3 length: 13; V gene: TRBV15; D gene: NA; J gene: TRBJ1-2
CDR3 DNA: TGCAGTGCTAGGGGGTCAAGGGGGCGCAACTACAATGAGCAGTTCTTC; CDR3 protein: CSARGSRGRNYNEQFF; clone size: NA; CDR3 length: 16; V gene: TRBV20-1; D gene: TRBD1; J gene: TRBJ2-1
CDR3 DNA: TGTGCCAGCAGCGGGGGGACAGGGACCGCCACTAACTATGGCTACACCTTC; CDR3 protein: CASSGGTGTATNYGYTF; clone size: NA; CDR3 length: 17; V gene: TRBV2; D gene: TRBD1; J gene: TRBJ1-2
CDR3 DNA: TGTGCCAGCCGGGACAGGGTATCCAATGAAAAACTGTTTTTT; CDR3 protein: CASRDRVSNEKLFF; clone size: many; CDR3 length: 14; V gene: TRBV6-5; D gene: TRBD1; J gene: TRBJ1-4
CDR3 DNA: TGTGCCAGCAGCTATGGGGCGTCGGGCAATCAGCCCCAGCATTTT; CDR3 protein: CASSYGASGNQPQHF; clone size: few; CDR3 length: 15; V gene: TRBV5-6; D gene: NA; J gene: TRBJ1-5
CDR3 DNA: TGTGCCAGCAGTGCGAGCGGGGGTAGAGAGACCCAGTACTTC; CDR3 protein: CASSASGGRETQYF; clone size: NA; CDR3 length: 14; V gene: TRBV12-3/TRBV12-4; D gene: TRBD2; J gene: TRBJ2-5
CDR3 DNA: TGTGCCAGCAGCTTAGAACAGGGGAGAGGTGAAGCTTTCTTT; CDR3 protein: CASSLEQGRGEAFF; clone size: NA; CDR3 length: 14; V gene: TRBV7-2; D gene: TRBD1; J gene: TRBJ1-1
CDR3 DNA: TGTGCCAGCAACCCTTTTTCGGGGGGCGATAATTCACCCCTCCACTTT; CDR3 protein: CASNPFSGGDNSPLHF; clone size: many; CDR3 length: 16; V gene: TRBV6-1; D gene: NA; J gene: TRBJ1-6
CDR3 DNA: TGTGCCAGCCGAATCGGGACAGGGAAAGAGACCCAGTACTTC; CDR3 protein: CASRIGTGKETQYF; clone size: few; CDR3 length: 14; V gene: TRBV7-2; D gene: TRBD1; J gene: TRBJ2-5
CDR3 DNA: TGCAGCGGAGGGATTTCGATTAACGAGCAGTACTTC; CDR3 protein: CSGGISINEQYF; clone size: many; CDR3 length: 12; V gene: TRBV29-1; D gene: NA; J gene: TRBJ2-7
CDR3 DNA: TGCAGTGCTAGAGGACTAGCGGGGGGTATTTACAATGAGCAGTTCTTC; CDR3 protein: CSARGLAGGIYNEQFF; clone size: many; CDR3 length: 16; V gene: TRBV20-1; D gene: TRBD2; J gene: TRBJ2-1
CDR3 DNA: TGTGCCAGCAGATCTCGGGGACAGAGCTATGGCTACACCTTC; CDR3 protein: CASRSRGQSYGYTF; clone size: NA; CDR3 length: 14; V gene: TRBV28; D gene: TRBD1; J gene: TRBJ1-2
CDR3 DNA: TGTGCCAGCAGCTCTTTAATGCCGGGACAGGTACGTGAAAAACTGTTTTTT; CDR3 protein: CASSSLMPGQVREKLFF; clone size: NA; CDR3 length: 17; V gene: TRBV3-1; D gene: TRBD1; J gene: TRBJ1-4
CDR3 DNA: TGCGCCAGCAGCCCTTCAGGGGAATCGAGTGAAAAACTGTTTTTT; CDR3 protein: CASSPSGESSEKLFF; clone size: many; CDR3 length: 15; V gene: TRBV5-1; D gene: NA; J gene: TRBJ1-4
CDR3 DNA: TGCAGCGCAGGACAGGGGGCGTCGGCCAAAAACATTCAGTACTTC; CDR3 protein: CSAGQGASAKNIQYF; clone size: NA; CDR3 length: 15; V gene: TRBV29-1; D gene: TRBD1; J gene: TRBJ2-4
CDR3 DNA: TGTGCCAGCAGCCGCGACCTCAACTACAATGAGCAGTTCTTC; CDR3 protein: CASSRDLNYNEQFF; clone size: many; CDR3 length: 14; V gene: TRBV27; D gene: NA; J gene: TRBJ2-1
CDR3 DNA: TGTGCCACCCACCGGGGGACAGATGCAACTAATGAAAAACTGTTTTTT; CDR3 protein: CATHRGTDATNEKLFF; clone size: many; CDR3 length: 16; V gene: TRBV10-3; D gene: TRBD1; J gene: TRBJ1-4
CDR3 DNA: TGCGCCAGCAGCACCGGACAGGGAACCGAAGCTTTCTTT; CDR3 protein: CASSTGQGTEAFF; clone size: many; CDR3 length: 13; V gene: TRBV5-1; D gene: TRBD1; J gene: TRBJ1-1
CDR3 DNA: TGTGCCAGCTGCCCGACAGGGGCCAACGTCCTGACTTTC; CDR3 protein: CASCPTGANVLTF; clone size: NA; CDR3 length: 13; V gene: TRBV25-1; D gene: NA; J gene: TRBJ2-6
CDR3 DNA: TGTGCCAGCAGTCCGACAGGGGTAAGCAATCAGCCCCAGCATTTT; CDR3 protein: CASSPTGVSNQPQHF; clone size: NA; CDR3 length: 15; V gene: TRBV7-2; D gene: TRBD1; J gene: TRBJ1-5
CDR3 DNA: TGTGCCAGCAGTTACGGGAAAACTTGGGAGACTACGCAGTATTTT; CDR3 protein: CASSYGKTWETTQYF; clone size: few; CDR3 length: 15; V gene: TRBV6-5; D gene: NA; J gene: TRBJ2-3
CDR3 DNA: TGTGCCAGCAGTGGGACTGCCAATCAGCCCCAGCATTTT; CDR3 protein: CASSGTANQPQHF; clone size: many; CDR3 length: 13; V gene: TRBV6-1; D gene: NA; J gene: TRBJ1-5
CDR3 DNA: TGTGCCAGCTCACCCCCCGGGTCACGGGATGGCTACACCTTC; CDR3 protein: CASSPPGSRDGYTF; clone size: NA; CDR3 length: 14; V gene: TRBV18; D gene: NA; J gene: TRBJ1-2
CDR3 DNA: TGTGCCAGCATGTACGGGGAGACCCAGTACTTC; CDR3 protein: CASMYGETQYF; clone size: many; CDR3 length: 11; V gene: TRBV2; D gene: NA; J gene: TRBJ2-5
CDR3 DNA: TGTGCCAGCAGTTTATTTCCGGGAGGAGGCAATCAGCCCCAGCATTTT; CDR3 protein: CASSLFPGGGNQPQHF; clone size: many; CDR3 length: 16; V gene: TRBV12-3/TRBV12-4; D gene: NA; J gene: TRBJ1-5
CDR3 DNA: TGTGCCAGCAGAGACAGGGTGGGCACAGATACGCAGTATTTT; CDR3 protein: CASRDRVGTDTQYF; clone size: few; CDR3 length: 14; V gene: TRBV12-3/TRBV12-4; D gene: TRBD1; J gene: TRBJ2-3
CDR3 DNA: TGCAGTGCTAAACCGACAGTTATGAACACTGAAGCTTTCTTT; CDR3 protein: CSAKPTVMNTEAFF; clone size: many; CDR3 length: 14; V gene: TRBV20-1; D gene: NA; J gene: TRBJ1-1
CDR3 DNA: TGTGCCAGCAGTTTCCGGGACCCCAGGAGCTCCTATAATTCACCCCTCCACTTT; CDR3 protein: CASSFRDPRSSYNSPLHF; clone size: many; CDR3 length: 18; V gene: TRBV27; D gene: NA; J gene: TRBJ1-6
CDR3 DNA: TGTGCCTGGAGTAGCGGGGAACCTCCCTACGAGCAGTACTTC; CDR3 protein: CAWSSGEPPYEQYF; clone size: NA; CDR3 length: 14; V gene: TRBV30; D gene: TRBD2; J gene: TRBJ2-7
CDR3 DNA: TGTGCCAGCAGCCACACTCGGGCGGGGCCCCAAGAGACCCAGTACTTC; CDR3 protein: CASSHTRAGPQETQYF; clone size: NA; CDR3 length: 16; V gene: TRBV7-9; D gene: NA; J gene: TRBJ2-5
CDR3 DNA: TGTGCCAGCAGCCTAAGGGGCGGGGGCGGCACAGATACGCAGTATTTT; CDR3 protein: CASSLRGGGGTDTQYF; clone size: many; CDR3 length: 16; V gene: TRBV14; D gene: NA; J gene: TRBJ2-3
CDR3 DNA: TGCAGCGTTAAAAATAGCAATCAGCCCCAGCATTTT; CDR3 protein: CSVKNSNQPQHF; clone size: NA; CDR3 length: 12; V gene: TRBV29-1; D gene: NA; J gene: TRBJ1-5